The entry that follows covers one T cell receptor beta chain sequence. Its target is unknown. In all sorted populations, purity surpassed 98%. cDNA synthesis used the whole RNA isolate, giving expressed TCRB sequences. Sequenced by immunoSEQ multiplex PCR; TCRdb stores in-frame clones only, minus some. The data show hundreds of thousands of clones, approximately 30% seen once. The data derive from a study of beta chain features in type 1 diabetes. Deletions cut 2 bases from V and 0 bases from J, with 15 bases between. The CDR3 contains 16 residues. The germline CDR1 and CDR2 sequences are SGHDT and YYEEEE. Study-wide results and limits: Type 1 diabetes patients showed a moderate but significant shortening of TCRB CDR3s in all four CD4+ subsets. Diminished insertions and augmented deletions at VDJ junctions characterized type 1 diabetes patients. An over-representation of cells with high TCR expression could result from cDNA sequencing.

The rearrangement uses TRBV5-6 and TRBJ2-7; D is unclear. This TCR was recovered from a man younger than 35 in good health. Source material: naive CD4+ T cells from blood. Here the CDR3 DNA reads TGTGCCAGCAGCTTAGCCCCAGCGTCTTTCTCCTACGAGCAGTACTTC. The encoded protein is CASSLAPASFSYEQYF.